One and the same sample provided the 26 T cell receptor beta chains below, sequenced in a study of blood T cell repertoires in COVID-19. Using immunoSEQ multiplex PCR, the repertoire was profiled, and TCRdb retains in-frame clones only, with some absent. This table holds roughly 300,000 clones, 80% to 90% found once. Material for sequencing was peripheral blood. Source of these receptors: a woman between 45 and 65 years old who had recovered from COVID-19.

The V call is TRBV5-1, the J call TRBJ2-7; possible D gene TRBD2, 6 bases. Germline lookup yields CDR1 SGHRS and CDR2 YFSETQ. The CDR3 has 15 residues. V dropped 0 bases and J dropped 0 bases, with 10 bases sitting between them. The CDR3 spells CASSLAGGVSYEQYF. CDR3 in DNA: TGCGCCAGCAGCTTGGCCGGCGGGGTCTCCTACGAGCAGTACTTC.

This chain uses TRBV6-4 with TRBJ1-6; D uncertain. This CDR3 is built from 15 residues. Germline V lookup: CDR1 MRHNA, CDR2 SNTAGT. The germline V and J ends were trimmed by 2 bases and 9 bases, with 14 bases remaining between them. The CDR3: CASSDDSLSVSPLHF. CDR3 bases: TGTGCCAGCAGTGACGACTCCCTTTCCGTTTCACCCCTCCACTTT.

This rearrangement joins TRBV30 to TRBJ1-4, with 12 nucleotides matching TRBD1. The junction had 5 bases not matched to a gene; V was cut back by 3 bases and J by 9 bases. Germline lookup yields CDR1 GTSNPN and CDR2 SVGIG (reference sequence). CDR3 length equals 14 residues. DNA for the CDR3: TGTGCCTGGAGGCCCGGGACAGGGGGCAAAAAACTGTTTTTT. Translating it yields CAWRPGTGGKKLFF.

A few counts support this clone. This sequence joins TRBV20-1 and TRBJ2-7; 10 bases align to TRBD2. CDR1 is DFQATT and CDR2 is SNEGSKA in the germline V gene (reference sequence). V shed 3 bases, J shed 4 bases, and the junction held 15 bases outside the gene matches. The CDR3 covers 17 residues. This CDR3 reads CSASWASGSLWAYEQYF. For the CDR3, the DNA is TGCAGTGCTAGTTGGGCTAGCGGGAGCTTATGGGCTTACGAGCAGTACTTC.

The rearrangement uses TRBV5-1 and TRBJ2-5; D might be TRBD1 (7 bases). CDR3 length equals 14 residues. Trimming took off 6 bases at V and 3 bases at J, with 15 bases between the two ends. Germline V gene lookup returns CDR1 SGHRS and CDR2 YFSETQ. CDR3 bases: TGCGCCAGCAACCAGGGGGGTCGTGAAGAGACCCAGTACTTC. Amino acid sequence: CASNQGGREETQYF. Based on the CDR3 plus reference TRBV5-1 and TRBJ2-5, the full variable domain is KAGVTQTPRYLIKTRGQQVTLSCSPISGHRSVSWYQQTPGQGLQFLFEYFSETQRNKGNFPGRFSGRQFSNSRSEMNVSTLELGDSALYLCASNQGGREETQYFGPGTRLLVL.

The V gene is TRBV20-1, the J gene TRBJ2-7; a possible D gene is TRBD1 (5 bases). Germline V CDR1 and CDR2: DFQATT, SNEGSKA (reference sequence). Trimming removed 0 bases from V and 6 bases from J, with 6 bases in between. CDR3 size: 11 residues. The CDR3 region is CSARDQGEQYF. CDR3 nucleotides: TGCAGTGCTAGAGATCAGGGCGAGCAGTACTTC.

This rearrangement joins TRBV9 to TRBJ2-2, with TRBD2 matching 8 bases. The CDR3 consists of 16 residues. CDR1 and CDR2 (germline): SGDLS, YYNGEE. V shed 2 bases, J shed 5 bases, and the junction held 8 bases outside the gene matches. CDR3: CASSVFSAGETGELFF. DNA for the CDR3: TGTGCCAGCAGCGTTTTTTCAGCGGGAGAAACCGGGGAGCTGTTTTTT. Based on the CDR3 plus reference TRBV9 and TRBJ2-2, the full variable domain is DSGVTQTPKHLITATGQRVTLRCSPRSGDLSVYWYQQSLDQGLQFLIQYYNGEERAKGNILERFSAQQFPDLHSELNLSSLELGDSALYFCASSVFSAGETGELFFGEGSRLTVL.

The rearrangement joins TRBV4-1 to TRBJ1-1; 8 bases align to TRBD1. J lost 6 bases, V lost 1 base, and 19 bases had no gene match. CDR3 size: 19 residues. The germline V gene encodes CDR1 MGHRA and CDR2 YSYEKL. The CDR3 nucleotides are TGCGCCAGCAGCCAAGGACCCCGTTCGTGGACAGGGATAGGGGCTGAAGCTTTCTTT. Protein product: CASSQGPRSWTGIGAEAFF.

This chain uses TRBV11-2 with TRBJ2-1; 11 nucleotides match TRBD2. The V gene end was trimmed by 4 bases and the J gene end by 5 bases; junction bases not matched to a gene: 7. The CDR3 length is 16 residues. Germline V lookup: CDR1 SGHAT, CDR2 FQNNGV. In nucleotides, the CDR3 is TGTGCCAGCAGCTCAGGGACTAGCGGAAACAACAATGAGCAGTTCTTC. This translates into CASSSGTSGNNNEQFF.

This clone appeared a few times. This chain uses TRBV19 with TRBJ1-1, with D hard to call. The CDR3 runs to 13 residues. Germline V gene lookup returns CDR1 LNHDA and CDR2 SQIVND (reference sequence). Trimming removed 6 bases from V and 1 base from J, with 9 bases in between. The CDR3 loop reads CASSLGENTEAFF. CDR3 in DNA: TGTGCCAGTAGCCTAGGAGAGAACACTGAAGCTTTCTTT.

The chain employs TRBV18 and TRBJ2-7, with D maybe TRBD2 (5 bases). The CDR3 has 15 amino acids. The V and J ends lost 0 bases and 4 bases respectively, with 13 bases between them. The V gene's germline CDR1 is KGHSH and CDR2 LQKENI. The CDR3: CASSPPAAERYEQYF. CDR3 nucleotides: TGTGCCAGCTCACCACCGGCAGCGGAGCGGTACGAGCAGTACTTC. The whole variable domain, filled in from reference TRBV18 and TRBJ2-7, reads NAGVMQNPRHLVRRRGQEARLRCSPMKGHSHVYWYRQLPEEGLKFMVYLQKENIIDESGMPKERFSAEFPKEGPSILRIQQVVRGDSAAYFCASSPPAAERYEQYFGPGTRLTVT.

The V gene is TRBV7-2, the J gene TRBJ2-7; the match to TRBD2 covers 16 bases. Germline V gene sequence: CDR1 SGHTA, CDR2 FQGNSA. V trimming: 1 base; J trimming: 4 bases; junction bases outside the gene matches: 7. The CDR3 sequence is 18 residues long. CDR3 coding DNA: TGTGCCAGCAGCTTAGAATTGGGACTAGCGGGAGGGGGGTACGAGCAGTACTTC. It is translated as CASSLELGLAGGGYEQYF.

This clone was observed a handful of times. The rearrangement uses TRBV2 and TRBJ2-1; 13 nucleotides match TRBD2. J gave up 8 bases and V 1 base, and 2 bases lay outside the gene matches. CDR1 and CDR2 (germline): SNHLY, FYNNEI. The CDR3 is made up of 15 amino acids. CDR3 protein: CASSEELAGGDEQFF. Here the CDR3 DNA reads TGTGCCAGCAGTGAAGAACTAGCGGGAGGGGATGAGCAGTTCTTC.

The chain employs TRBV6-1 and TRBJ1-6; D not resolved. Germline CDR1 MNHNS, CDR2 SASEGT. V shed 3 bases and J shed 9 bases, with 9 bases lying between them. This CDR3 is 13 amino acids long. The CDR3: CASSDLGSSPLHF. Here the CDR3 DNA reads TGTGCCAGCAGTGATTTGGGGAGTTCACCCCTCCACTTT.

The CDR3 protein is CASSLGTLYTDTQYF. CDR3 nucleotide sequence: TGTGCCAGCAGTTTAGGTACTTTGTACACAGATACGCAGTATTTT. The V call is TRBV28, the J call TRBJ2-3, with D unclear. The CDR3 is made up of 15 amino acids. The V gene lost 2 bases and the J gene lost 2 bases, with 11 bases spanning the gap. Per germline, CDR1 MDHEN and CDR2 SYDVKM.

This clone was seen a single time. The genes are TRBV4-3 and TRBJ1-1; TRBD1 might be the D (6 bases). This CDR3 contains 18 residues. The germline gives CDR1 LGHNA, CDR2 YSLEER. Trimming left V 0 bases short and J 6 bases short, with 23 bases between. CDR3 DNA: TGCGCCAGCAGCCAAGAATTAATACAGGGAGGGTTTGACGCTGAAGCTTTCTTT. Its protein product is CASSQELIQGGFDAEAFF.

This clone has just one count. The chain links TRBV28 to TRBJ1-1; D gene uncertain. The V and J ends lost 6 bases and 5 bases respectively, with 13 bases between them. Germline V gene sequence: CDR1 MDHEN, CDR2 SYDVKM. The CDR3 loop spans 13 amino acids. CDR3 bases: TGTGCCAGCAGCCCCCTAGACCTTACTGAAGCTTTCTTT. It specifies CASSPLDLTEAFF.

The V and J genes are TRBV27 and TRBJ1-3, with D unresolved. The CDR3 covers 14 residues. Trimming cost V 6 bases and J 0 bases, with 9 bases left between them. Germline CDR1 reads MNHEY; CDR2 reads SMNVEV (reference sequence). The CDR3, as DNA: TGTGCCAGCAGCCCGCTAGCCTCTGGAAACACCATATATTTT. Its translation is CASSPLASGNTIYF.

This clone was counted a few times. The rearrangement joins TRBV28 to TRBJ2-1, with TRBD2 matching 9 bases. The J segment lost 10 bases and the V segment lost 5 bases, leaving 15 bases of the junction unmatched. Germline CDR1 and CDR2: MDHEN and SYDVKM. The CDR3 is 16 residues long. The CDR3 loop reads CASSVPGLALFGEQFF. Written as DNA, the CDR3 is TGTGCCAGCAGTGTCCCGGGACTAGCCCTCTTCGGGGAGCAGTTCTTC.

The chain links TRBV7-2 to TRBJ2-3; a weak D match, TRBD1 (6 bases). The CDR3 contains 14 residues. Germline loops: CDR1 SGHTA, CDR2 FQGNSA. Trimming pared 5 bases from V and 11 bases from J, leaving 20 bases between. CDR3 in amino acids: CASSPPWAVGGQYF. Here the CDR3 DNA reads TGTGCCAGCAGCCCCCCGTGGGCGGTAGGGGGGCAGTATTTT.

The table lists this clone with a count of one. The chain employs TRBV7-9 and TRBJ2-5; 7 nucleotides line up with TRBD1. From germline, CDR1 is SEHNR and CDR2 FQNEAQ (reference sequence). Trimming cost V 5 bases and J 5 bases; bases outside gene matches: 5. The CDR3 extends over 13 amino acids. CDR3 protein: CASSRDSWETQYF. The CDR3 coding sequence is TGTGCCAGCAGCCGGGACAGTTGGGAGACCCAGTACTTC.

The chain joins TRBV9 to TRBJ2-3; 8 nucleotides line up with TRBD1. With 3 bases clipped from V and 2 bases from J, the junction kept 5 bases outside the gene matches. Germline CDR1 and CDR2: SGDLS and YYNGEE. CDR3 length: 15 amino acids. The CDR3 protein is CASSGDRGYTDTQYF. The CDR3 nucleotides read TGTGCCAGCAGCGGAGACAGGGGATACACAGATACGCAGTATTTT.

The V gene is TRBV6-2 or TRBV6-3, the J gene TRBJ2-3; TRBD1 matches 7 bases. The CDR3 is 15 residues long. Germline CDR1 reads MNHEY; CDR2 reads SVGEGT. Trimming cost V 4 bases and J 5 bases; bases outside gene matches: 9. The CDR3, as DNA: TGTGCCAGCAGTTGGCCCAGGGGGTATGGAGATACGCAGTATTTT. This gives the protein CASSWPRGYGDTQYF.

This clone occurred once. This chain connects TRBV19 to TRBJ1-5; D is perhaps TRBD1 (5 bases). The CDR3 is made up of 13 amino acids. V lost 4 bases and J 6 bases, leaving 10 bases between the germline ends. The germline gives CDR1 LNHDA, CDR2 SQIVND (reference sequence). CDR3 loop: CASSKGVGQPQHF. As DNA, the CDR3 is TGTGCCAGTAGTAAAGGGGTGGGTCAGCCCCAGCATTTT.

This sequence joins TRBV11-2 and TRBJ2-7; 8 nucleotides line up with TRBD1. V gave up 5 bases and J gave up 6 bases; unmatched junction bases: 6. CDR3 size: 13 residues. Germline loops: CDR1 SGHAT, CDR2 FQNNGV. CDR3 loop: CASSADRGGEQYF. Here the CDR3 DNA reads TGTGCCAGCAGCGCCGACAGGGGAGGCGAGCAGTACTTC. The full variable domain, its missing parts supplied by reference TRBV11-2 and TRBJ2-7, is EAGVAQSPRYKIIEKRQSVAFWCNPISGHATLYWYQQILGQGPKLLIQFQNNGVVDDSQLPKDRFSAERLKGVDSTLKIQPAKLEDSAVYLCASSADRGGEQYFGPGTRLTVT.

The chain couples TRBV19 to TRBJ2-7; TRBD2 might be the D (5 bases). Between the trimmed V and J ends, which lost 5 bases and 7 bases, there was a span of 18 bases. Per the germline V gene, CDR1 is LNHDA and CDR2 is SQIVND (reference sequence). CDR3 length: 14 amino acids. The CDR3 DNA follows: TGTGCCAGTAGTCGAACACGGGGTACTACGGAGCAGTACTTC. This encodes CASSRTRGTTEQYF. The entire variable domain, with the rest obtained from reference TRBV19 and TRBJ2-7, is as follows: DGGITQSPKYLFRKEGQNVTLSCEQNLNHDAMYWYRQDPGQGLRLIYYSQIVNDFQKGDIAEGYSVSREKKESFPLTVTSAQKNPTAFYLCASSRTRGTTEQYFGPGTRLTVT.